The 3 T cell receptor beta chains given below trace back to one sample, sequenced in a study of T cells expressing NK-cell markers. Reprocessing the 5' RACE reads, TCRdb reports a single entry for every CDR3 protein and omits DNA. Recorded for this sample: approximately 550,000 distinct CDR3 sequences. The sample comprised blood T cells: a sorted CD56 or NKG2C T cell subset, CD4+ or CD8+ T cells, or bulk PBMC T cells (not recorded which). Source of these receptors: a man aged 18 to 35 in good health.

The gene calls are TRBV10-3 and TRBJ2-6; TCRdb reports TRBD2, a call that lacks DNA to check it against. CDR3 length: 17 amino acids. The germline gives CDR1 ENHRY, CDR2 SYGVKD. CDR3 in amino acids: CAISELAWGSGANVLTF.

This rearrangement joins TRBV7-2 to TRBJ2-2; the TRBD1 assignment by TCRdb is unverifiable without DNA. Germline CDR1 SGHTA, CDR2 FQGNSA. The CDR3 is made up of 16 amino acids. CDR3 protein: CASSSRTGSNTGELFF.

The J gene is TRBJ2-7, the V gene TRBV4-3. This CDR3 is built from 13 residues. Germline V CDR1 and CDR2: LGHNA, YSLEER. This chain's CDR3 is CASSQSNWDEQYF.